The clone carrying this T cell receptor (beta chain) was detected only a few times. Antigen specificity is unknown. Sequencing was at survey level. Data came from immunoSEQ multiplex PCR; TCRdb stores just in-frame clones and leaves some out. The table shows about 48,000 clones, with roughly 72% occurring only once. The sample belongs to a study of STAT5B mutations in CD4+ large granular lymphocyte leukemia. The trim removed 6 bases at V and 1 base at J, leaving 4 bases unmatched. This CDR3 spans 14 amino acids. Germline V gene lookup returns CDR1 SEHNR and CDR2 FQNEAQ (reference sequence). Study findings and constraints: 8/27 top patient clones versus 2/35 control clones were TRBV06-family. CD4-sorted patient repertoires seemed more clonal than healthy CD4+ repertoires.

The sequence derives from a human donor in good health. The chain links TRBV7-9 to TRBJ2-3, with 7 bases lining up with TRBD1. Material: CD4+ T cells from blood buffy coats. CDR3 nucleotide sequence: TGTGCCAGCAGGAGCCAGGGGGGCACAGATACGCAGTATTTT. Encoded protein: CASRSQGGTDTQYF.